The 5 T cell receptor beta chains below all came from one sample that was sequenced in a study of blood T cell repertoires in COVID-19. Clones were read by immunoSEQ multiplex PCR, and TCRdb kept only the in-frame ones, dropping some. Found here are approximately 300,000 clones, around 92% of them singletons; the top ten hold approximately 1.8%. The material sequenced was peripheral blood. These receptor sequences come from a woman in her thirties with COVID-19, enrolled during active disease.

This clone occurred once. V is TRBV18 and J is TRBJ1-1; D remains unclear. Germline V gene lookup returns CDR1 KGHSH and CDR2 LQKENI. V was cut by 2 bases and J by 6 bases, with 10 bases left in between. The CDR3 has 13 amino acids. The CDR3, as DNA: TGTGCCAGCTCACCAGGGGAGATCGCTGAAGCTTTCTTT. It codes for CASSPGEIAEAFF.

The chain employs TRBV5-6 and TRBJ2-2, with D tentatively TRBD2 (5 bases). The germline V gene encodes CDR1 SGHDT and CDR2 YYEEEE. The CDR3 is 15 amino acids. Trimming shortened V by 0 bases and J by 6 bases, and 12 bases separated the two germline ends. In DNA form, the CDR3 reads TGTGCCAGCAGCTTGGGCGGGTTGAAGTCCGGGGAGCTGTTTTTT. The encoded protein is CASSLGGLKSGELFF.

The chain couples TRBV9 to TRBJ2-1; D is perhaps TRBD1 (6 bases). Germline V CDR1 and CDR2: SGDLS, YYNGEE. This CDR3 has 13 residues. Trimming removed 4 bases from V and 9 bases from J, with 14 bases in between. The CDR3 coding sequence is TGTGCCAGCAGCTTCCGACAGGCCACTGAGCAGTTCTTC. Amino acid sequence: CASSFRQATEQFF.

The chain uses TRBV7-2 and TRBJ1-4, with TRBD1 matching over 9 bases. Per the germline V gene, CDR1 is SGHTA and CDR2 is FQGNSA. V shed 0 bases, J shed 7 bases, and the junction held 6 bases outside the gene matches. The CDR3 is 16 residues long. DNA for the CDR3: TGTGCCAGCAGCTTAGCAATTGACAGGGGGAGTGAAAAACTGTTTTTT. This encodes CASSLAIDRGSEKLFF.

The chain has TRBV3-1 (or the pseudogene TRBV3-2) and TRBJ1-1, with D maybe TRBD1 (5 bases). This CDR3 is 12 amino acids long. The germline CDR1 and CDR2 sequences are LGHDT and YNNKEL (reference sequence). V gave up 0 bases and J gave up 8 bases, with 7 bases separating them. The CDR3 region is CASSQDAGEAFF. The CDR3 region has the DNA TGTGCCAGCAGCCAAGATGCAGGGGAAGCTTTCTTT.